The 22 T cell receptor beta chains reported below all come from one sample, sequenced in a study of T-cell reconstitution after alpha-beta-depleted transplantation in children. The library targeted TCRbeta and was prepared with unique molecular identifiers. MiXCR, run by TCRdb on the PCR reads, gives a single entry per CDR3 protein. The sample has 200,000 or so distinct CDR3 sequences, under 8.5% seen once. The sequenced sample was PBMCs, obtained before TCRalphabeta/CD19-depleted stem cell transplant. The receptors here all came from a boy younger than 10 with acute lymphoblastic leukemia, due to receive a stem cell transplant.

This clonotype was detected ten times or more. The gene calls are TRBV7-2 and TRBJ2-5, with D perhaps matching TRBD2 (7 bases). Germline V gene data show CDR1 as SGHTA and CDR2 as FQGNSA. The CDR3 covers 16 residues. Trimming took off 5 bases at V and 2 bases at J, with 18 bases between the two ends. As DNA, the CDR3 is TGTGCCAGCAGCCTAGGGGGGGGTCTTCGGCAAGAGACCCAGTACTTC. Protein sequence: CASSLGGGLRQETQYF.

The CDR3 region is CASSTRLAGAGETQYF. In DNA, the CDR3 is TGTGCCAGCAGCACCAGACTAGCGGGAGCGGGGGAGACCCAGTACTTC. This chain links TRBV11-2 with TRBJ2-5, with TRBD2 matching over 12 bases. The CDR3 length is 16 residues. Trimming took 5 bases from V and 5 from J; bases not matched to a gene: 9. Germline V gene lookup returns CDR1 SGHAT and CDR2 FQNNGV.

This clonotype was observed at least ten times. V usage is TRBV27 and J usage is TRBJ2-7; D is ambiguous. The CDR3 has 14 residues. Germline loops: CDR1 MNHEY, CDR2 SMNVEV (reference sequence). Trimming pared 2 bases from V and 2 bases from J, leaving 10 bases between. The CDR3 protein is CASSLDRTTYEQYF. CDR3 in DNA: TGTGCCAGCAGTTTAGACCGTACAACCTACGAGCAGTACTTC.

This clonotype appeared many times. The CDR3: CSHSRGSHTDTQYF. The CDR3 bases are TGCAGCCATTCCCGCGGGAGTCACACAGATACGCAGTATTTT. The chain links TRBV29-1 to TRBJ2-3; 7 nucleotides agree with TRBD2. The V gene's germline CDR1 is SQVTM and CDR2 ANQGSEA. The CDR3 totals 14 residues. Unmatched junction bases numbered 10, after V lost 8 bases and J lost 2 bases.

This chain connects TRBV4-3 to TRBJ2-3, with 8 bases that match TRBD2. Germline loops: CDR1 LGHNA, CDR2 YSLEER. The J segment lost 4 bases and the V segment lost 3 bases, leaving 15 bases of the junction unmatched. The CDR3 is made up of 18 amino acids. CDR3: CASSQTPRGAGVSDTQYF. CDR3 sequence (DNA): TGCGCCAGCAGCCAGACCCCCAGGGGAGCGGGAGTCTCAGATACGCAGTATTTT.

J is TRBJ1-1 and V is TRBV10-2; unclear D gene. CDR3 length: 13 residues. The germline V gene encodes CDR1 WSHSY and CDR2 SAAADI. V was trimmed by 7 bases and J by 1 base, leaving 10 bases between them. CDR3 nucleotide sequence: TGCGCCAGCATGGTAGGACCGAACACTGAAGCTTTCTTT. Translated, it gives CASMVGPNTEAFF.

V and J are TRBV30 and TRBJ2-3; D may be TRBD1 or TRBD2 (5 bases each). Germline V gene sequence: CDR1 GTSNPN, CDR2 SVGIG (reference sequence). CDR3 size: 15 residues. Trimming pared 0 bases from V and 0 bases from J, leaving 10 bases between. CDR3 in amino acids: CAWSVQGPSTDTQYF. The CDR3, as DNA: TGTGCCTGGAGTGTTCAGGGACCAAGCACAGATACGCAGTATTTT.

This chain links TRBV6-5 with TRBJ2-3; D assignment may be TRBD1 or TRBD2 (6 bases each). This CDR3 is 16 amino acids long. Germline V lookup: CDR1 MNHEY, CDR2 SVGAGI. Trimming removed 2 bases from V and 6 bases from J, with 18 bases in between. The CDR3 here is CASSYPEGGIRDTQYF. CDR3 bases: TGTGCCAGCAGTTACCCCGAAGGGGGGATTCGGGATACGCAGTATTTT.

Ten or more counts support this clonotype. The chain recombines TRBV20-1 with TRBJ2-1, with 13 bases fitting TRBD2. The germline gives CDR1 DFQATT, CDR2 SNEGSKA (reference sequence). This CDR3 has 16 residues. With V trimmed by 6 bases and J by 6 bases, 11 bases remained unmatched. CDR3 DNA: TGCAGTGCCGTAAGACTAGCGGGAGGTCTGGCCAATGAGCAGTTCTTC. Translating it yields CSAVRLAGGLANEQFF.

This clonotype was recorded at least ten times. This chain links TRBV28 with TRBJ2-1; D could derive from TRBD1 or TRBD2 (7 bases each). V lost 4 bases to trimming and J lost 10 bases, with 14 bases between them. Germline assignment: CDR1 MDHEN and CDR2 SYDVKM. There are 13 residues in the CDR3. The CDR3 sequence: CASSYRQGGEQFF. CDR3 sequence (DNA): TGTGCCAGCAGTTACCGACAGGGAGGGGAGCAGTTCTTC.

This clonotype came up many times. The chain combines TRBV11-2 with TRBJ2-1, with D unresolved. V was cut by 0 bases and J by 9 bases, with 9 bases left in between. The CDR3 totals 13 residues. Germline V gives CDR1 SGHAT, CDR2 FQNNGV. CDR3 bases: TGTGCCAGCAGCTTAGATAGTAGGGTTGAGCAGTTCTTC. Residues: CASSLDSRVEQFF.

Comments on this clonotype: A much larger clone sits a single nucleotide away, making a read error possible. The rearrangement uses TRBV6-2 or TRBV6-3 and TRBJ2-2; no firm D call. Germline CDR1 is MNHEY and CDR2 is SVGEGT. Trimming pared 2 bases from V and 4 bases from J, leaving 11 bases between. This CDR3 is built from 15 residues. This CDR3 reads CASSYRQKSTGELFF. The CDR3 DNA is TGTGCCAGCAGTTACCGTCAAAAGAGCACCGGGGAGCTGTTTTTT.

This clonotype has only a few counts. The J gene is TRBJ1-2, the V gene TRBV12-3 or TRBV12-4; D is undetermined. This CDR3 has 15 residues. Trimming removed 8 bases from V and 2 bases from J, with 18 bases in between. The CDR3 DNA sequence: TGTGCCAGCTCCTTTGGGCGTCGGCAGAACTATGGCTACACCTTC. Protein product: CASSFGRRQNYGYTF.

Many counts were recorded for this clonotype. The V call is TRBV6-2 or TRBV6-3, the J call TRBJ2-2; no firm D call. Trimming pared 4 bases from V and 4 bases from J, leaving 22 bases between. The V gene's germline CDR1 is MNHEY and CDR2 SVGEGT. This CDR3 is 18 amino acids long. The CDR3 here is CASSWYYPLVQFTGELFF. In nucleotides, the CDR3 is TGTGCCAGCAGTTGGTACTATCCCCTAGTACAGTTCACCGGGGAGCTGTTTTTT.

This clonotype was observed many times. The rearrangement uses TRBV6-5 and TRBJ2-5; 10 nucleotides line up with TRBD2. CDR3 length: 17 residues. The germline V gene encodes CDR1 MNHEY and CDR2 SVGAGI. After removal of 4 bases from V and 1 base from J, the junction contained 9 bases not matched to a gene. The CDR3 protein is CASSSIGLAASQETQYF. CDR3 DNA sequence: TGTGCCAGCAGTTCAATTGGACTAGCGGCATCCCAAGAGACCCAGTACTTC.

This clonotype came up many times. The V call is TRBV5-5, the J call TRBJ2-5; no clear D gene. Germline V CDR1 and CDR2: SGHKS, YYEKEE (reference sequence). The CDR3 is 14 residues long. V shed 4 bases and J shed 2 bases, with 12 bases lying between them. The DNA of the CDR3 is TGTGCCAGCAGCCCGACGGGCAGACAAGAGACCCAGTACTTC. Amino acid sequence: CASSPTGRQETQYF.

Many counts were recorded for this clonotype. This rearrangement joins TRBV28 to TRBJ2-3; weak D call: TRBD1 (6 bases). CDR3 length equals 15 residues. Germline V lookup: CDR1 MDHEN, CDR2 SYDVKM. V was cut by 2 bases and J by 0 bases, with 9 bases left in between. CDR3 residues: CASSLVQGSTDTQYF. The CDR3 DNA is TGTGCCAGCAGTTTAGTGCAGGGGAGCACAGATACGCAGTATTTT.

This clonotype was counted at least ten times. This sequence joins TRBV28 and TRBJ2-2; a weak D match, TRBD2 (7 bases). V was clipped by 2 bases and J by 7 bases, with 11 bases between them. The CDR3 totals 14 residues. CDR1 is MDHEN and CDR2 is SYDVKM in the germline V gene. CDR3 protein: CASSLGGAGGELFF. The CDR3 coding sequence is TGTGCCAGCAGTTTAGGGGGGGCCGGCGGGGAGCTGTTTTTT.

At least ten counts were recorded for this clonotype. This chain links TRBV10-2 with TRBJ2-3; D may match TRBD1 or TRBD2 (5 bases each). Deletions cut 5 bases from V and 5 bases from J, with 14 bases between. The length of the CDR3 is 14 residues. CDR1 and CDR2 from the germline V gene are WSHSY and SAAADI. This CDR3 reads CASSRGRGVDTQYF. The CDR3 DNA reads TGCGCCAGCAGTCGAGGCAGAGGGGTAGATACGCAGTATTTT.

This clonotype was counted at least ten times. This rearrangement joins TRBV7-2 to TRBJ1-5, with TRBD1 as a possible D gene (5 bases). Trimming removed 3 bases from V and 9 bases from J, with 12 bases in between. CDR1 SGHTA and CDR2 FQGNSA come from the germline V gene. The CDR3 is 13 amino acids. The CDR3 DNA follows: TGTGCCAGCAGCTTCCGAGGGGATCGGCCCCAGCATTTT. This codes for CASSFRGDRPQHF.

This clonotype was seen at least ten times. The chain employs TRBV7-2 and TRBJ2-3; D call uncertain. The germline V gene encodes CDR1 SGHTA and CDR2 FQGNSA. The CDR3 extends over 15 amino acids. Deletions cut 2 bases from V and 0 bases from J, with 9 bases between. The CDR3 here is CASSLRRLSTDTQYF. In nucleotides, the CDR3 is TGTGCCAGCAGCTTACGACGGCTTAGCACAGATACGCAGTATTTT.

In this sample, this clonotype turned up many times. J is TRBJ2-7 and V is TRBV9; tentatively, D is TRBD1 (5 bases). Between the trimmed V and J ends, which lost 0 bases and 3 bases, there was a span of 13 bases. This CDR3 spans 15 amino acids. Germline CDR1 reads SGDLS; CDR2 reads YYNGEE. CDR3 bases: TGTGCCAGCAGCGTAGGTAAGGGGTTAATCTACGAGCAGTACTTC. Translation gives CASSVGKGLIYEQYF.